The clone carrying this T cell receptor beta chain appeared a few times. The repertoire was sequenced with immunoSEQ multiplex PCR; TCRdb's copy has only in-frame clones and lacks some. The sample includes 85,000 to 90,000 clones, roughly 90% of them seen just once. Germline V CDR1 and CDR2: MNHNS, SASEGT. The V segment lost 10 bases and the J segment 5 bases; nucleotides outside the gene matches: 11. The CDR3 contains 14 residues. The sample is drawn from a study of T cell changes during pregnancy in multiple sclerosis. The receptor comes from a female donor in good health, enrolled as a control in a pregnancy study. The chain employs TRBV6-1 and TRBJ2-1; 7 positions agree with TRBD2. The sample was peripheral blood, taken in the first trimester of pregnancy. CDR3 in DNA: TGTGCCACCGGGGGGATCAGGGTTGACAATGAGCAGTTCTTC. Translation gives CATGGIRVDNEQFF.